This entry features one T cell receptor (beta chain) sequence. Genomic DNA, serving as template, underwent TCR beta VDJ and CDR3 profiling. Using its own MiXCR run on the reads, TCRdb lists one record per CDR3 protein. The sample contains about 180,000 distinct CDR3 sequences, 63% of which appear only once. This record belongs to a study of CD8+CD57+ T cells in acquired aplastic anemia. Turning to the study itself: Sorted cells (CD4+ and CD8+) yielded DNA amounts that averaged about 3.1 ug.

Patients picked for sequencing had shown CD8+CD57+ cell expansion detected by flow cytometry. This receptor was obtained from a human donor with aplastic anemia. The sequenced sample consisted of sorted CD4+, CD8+, or CD8+CD57+ T cells (not recorded which) from PBMCs.

The CDR3 loop is CASSLAAQANEQFF. For the CDR3, the DNA is TGCGCCAGCAGCTTGGCCGCTCAGGCAAATGAGCAGTTCTTC. The V call is TRBV5-1, the J call TRBJ2-1; D is uncertain. The ends were cut back, 0 bases at V and 7 bases at J, with 11 bases in the middle. This CDR3 region has 14 residues. Germline CDR1 SGHRS, CDR2 YFSETQ.